This TCR beta chain originates from a study of T cell responses to AZD1222 COVID-19 vaccine. Study-level results: Spike-wide vaccine-associated CD4 TCRs dominated at 160-218 and 743-854. Clonal diversity was possibly underestimated, and white British individuals and females predominated among donors. Within unmutated variant regions lay the reported targets of nearly half of spike-specific TCRs. Two AZD1222 doses significantly raised spike-specific TCR breadth and depth over controls.

For this clone: Its matching antigen is unknown.

Per germline, CDR1 MNHEY and CDR2 SVGEGT. CDR3 length: 16 amino acids. The V gene lost 2 bases and the J gene lost 1 base, with 15 bases spanning the gap. The assay was immunoSEQ multiplex PCR, and TCRdb's table has in-frame clones only and misses some. Counted here are about 86,000 clones, roughly nine tenths occurring once; the ten biggest clones make up over 2%. The sequencing here drew on peripheral blood, taken on day 0 of AZD1222 vaccination. The origin of this receptor is an adult in good health. This rearrangement joins TRBV6-2 or TRBV6-3 to TRBJ2-7, with D hard to call. The chain's CDR3 is CASSYVGRPVSYEQYF. The CDR3 nucleotides read TGTGCCAGCAGTTACGTCGGGCGGCCCGTATCCTACGAGCAGTACTTC.